The T cell receptor (beta chain) described here comes from a study of T cell repertoires in cytomegalovirus infection. Looking at the study overall: Indicated by public TCR beta signatures were CMV infection and matching HLA type.

This clonotype was seen a handful of times. The target antigen is unknown. Per the germline V gene, CDR1 is MDHEN and CDR2 is SYDVKM. V trimming: 6 bases; J trimming: 0 bases; junction bases outside the gene matches: 5. This CDR3 has 16 residues. The study's findings and limits: HLA-C-restricted, CMV-specific TCR beta clonotypes were dominant ex vivo. There were carriers of CMV plus the relevant HLA, and cumulative public TCR beta family frequency identified them.

TCRdb recomputed calls from the reads with MiXCR, one row per CDR3 protein. The table shows around 240,000 distinct CDR3 sequences, with over 20% occurring only once. This chain links TRBV28 with TRBJ2-1; 10 bases align to TRBD2. Input material: CD8+ T cells from PBMCs. The TCR was taken from a human donor in good health (CMV status not recorded). Some clones in this sample may be carry-over from other donors' samples. CDR3 loop: CASRRLAGFSYNEQFF. DNA of the CDR3: TGTGCCAGCAGACGACTAGCGGGCTTCTCCTACAATGAGCAGTTCTTC.